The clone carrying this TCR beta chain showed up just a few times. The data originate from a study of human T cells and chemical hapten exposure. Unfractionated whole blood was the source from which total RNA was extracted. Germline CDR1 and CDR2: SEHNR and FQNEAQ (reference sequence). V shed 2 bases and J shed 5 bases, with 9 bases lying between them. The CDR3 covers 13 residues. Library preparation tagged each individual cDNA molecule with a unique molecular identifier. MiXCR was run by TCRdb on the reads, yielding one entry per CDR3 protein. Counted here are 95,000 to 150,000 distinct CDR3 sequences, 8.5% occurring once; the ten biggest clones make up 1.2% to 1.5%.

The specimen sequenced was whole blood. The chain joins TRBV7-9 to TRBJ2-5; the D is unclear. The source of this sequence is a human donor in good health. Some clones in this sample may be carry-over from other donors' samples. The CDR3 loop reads CASSLSRRETQYF. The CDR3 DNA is TGTGCCAGCAGCTTATCCCGACGGGAGACCCAGTACTTC.